This T cell receptor beta chain originates from a study of human T cells and chemical hapten exposure. For the study at large: Patients having alopecia areata, totalis or universalis were mostly female.

TCRdb recomputed calls from the RACE reads with MiXCR, one row per CDR3 protein. The table records 80,000 to 100,000 distinct CDR3 sequences, about 8% of them present only once. As to time point: patch test 1, 2 weeks after DPC sensitization. The sample's treatment: therapeutic diphenylcyclopropenone sensitization with weekly scalp DPC. Germline loops: CDR1 SGHRS, CDR2 YFSETQ. Trimming took 0 bases from V and 5 from J, leaving 14 bases between them. This CDR3 region has 16 residues. The source of this sequence is a woman aged 25 to 39 with alopecia areata. Some clones in this sample may be carry-over from other donors' samples. Sample: whole blood, taken in connection with sensitization to the hapten diphenylcyclopropenone (DPC). The chain employs TRBV5-1 and TRBJ1-4, with unresolved D. This chain's CDR3 is CASSLGDWSPNEKLFF. CDR3 coding DNA: TGCGCCAGCAGCTTGGGCGATTGGTCCCCAAATGAAAAACTGTTTTTT.